These 7 T cell receptor beta chains originate from one sample sequenced in a study of blood T cell repertoires in COVID-19. The assay was immunoSEQ multiplex PCR, and TCRdb's table has in-frame clones only and misses some. The profile shows roughly 260,000 clones, around 87% of them singletons. Sequencing was done on a sample of peripheral blood. Receptors were obtained from a woman aged 45-60 years with acute or convalescent COVID-19.

The chain is built from TRBV30 and TRBJ2-6; tentatively, D is TRBD2 (7 bases). Per the germline V gene, CDR1 is GTSNPN and CDR2 is SVGIG (reference sequence). CDR3 length: 15 residues. V shed 2 bases and J shed 4 bases, with 12 bases lying between them. The CDR3 here is CAWSRGGAGANVLTF. In DNA form, the CDR3 reads TGTGCCTGGAGTAGGGGGGGCGCCGGGGCCAACGTCCTGACTTTC.

This chain uses TRBV10-1 with TRBJ2-7; TRBD1 might be the D (5 bases). The CDR3 is 13 amino acids. Trimming removed 3 bases at V and 6 bases at J, with 12 bases between. The germline V gene encodes CDR1 WNHNN and CDR2 SYGVQD (reference sequence). CDR3 DNA sequence: TGCGCCAGCAGTGACAGGGATTTTAGCGAGCAGTACTTC. It codes for CASSDRDFSEQYF.

This clone appeared once. The V gene is TRBV28, the J gene TRBJ1-1; 11 bases map to TRBD1. The CDR3 contains 12 residues. Germline V gives CDR1 MDHEN, CDR2 SYDVKM. The trim removed 7 bases at V and 9 bases at J, leaving 4 bases unmatched. CDR3 loop: CASIGTGGKAFF. CDR3 nucleotide sequence: TGTGCCAGCATCGGGACAGGGGGGAAAGCTTTCTTT.

V and J are TRBV27 and TRBJ1-5; the match to TRBD1 covers 10 bases. The junction had 15 bases not matched to a gene; V was cut back by 1 base and J by 3 bases. The CDR3 contains 20 residues. Per the germline V gene, CDR1 is MNHEY and CDR2 is SMNVEV (reference sequence). The CDR3, as DNA: TGTGCCAGCAGTTTATGGGCCGGCTCAATGGGACAGGGGTTCAATCAGCCCCAGCATTTT. This encodes CASSLWAGSMGQGFNQPQHF.

The table lists this clone with a few counts. The chain recombines TRBV7-8 with TRBJ1-2; 12 nucleotides line up with TRBD1. This CDR3 is built from 17 residues. The V and J ends lost 1 base and 7 bases, in that order; junction bases with no gene match: 10. Germline V gives CDR1 SGHVS, CDR2 FQNEAQ. CDR3: CASSLVAGTGGGSGYTF. The CDR3 coding sequence is TGTGCCAGCAGCTTAGTAGCCGGGACAGGGGGCGGAAGTGGCTACACCTTC.

This clone was detected only once. J is TRBJ2-1 and V is TRBV3-1 (or the pseudogene TRBV3-2); D gene ambiguous. The germline gives CDR1 LGHDT, CDR2 YNNKEL (reference sequence). The CDR3 runs to 13 residues. Trimming removed 1 base from V and 3 bases from J, with 4 bases in between. DNA of the CDR3: TGTGCCAGCAGCCAAGTACTCTACAATGAGCAGTTCTTC. It is translated as CASSQVLYNEQFF.

This clone was recorded only once. V is TRBV5-1 and J is TRBJ2-1, with a weak D call TRBD2 (5 bases). The germline V gene has CDR1 SGHRS and CDR2 YFSETQ. Trimming removed 0 bases from V and 5 bases from J, with 12 bases in between. CDR3 size: 15 residues. CDR3 protein: CASSLVEGLHNEQFF. In nucleotides, the CDR3 is TGCGCCAGCAGCTTGGTAGAGGGCCTTCACAATGAGCAGTTCTTC.